What follows describes a single T cell receptor beta chain. The antigen is undetermined. Then a second PCR, running about 7 to 11 cycles, was carried out with a sample-barcoded 5' primer and a J-beta primer mix. TCRdb re-called the 5' RACE reads through MiXCR, storing one row per CDR3 protein. The data hold roughly 1.9 million distinct CDR3 sequences, with more than 35% observed a single time. This entry comes from a study of blood T cells in healthy people across ages. Turning to the study itself: About one barcoded beta molecule per two T cells came from capture by template switching.

V was cut by 6 bases and J by 7 bases, with 16 bases left in between. CDR3 length equals 15 residues. Study results and limitations: It was held that the diversity estimates obtained from one million T cells were underestimates.

The TCR comes from a human donor in good health. Sequencing was performed on blood. The chain has TRBV12-3 or TRBV12-4 and TRBJ1-6; D perhaps matches TRBD1 (6 bases). CDR3: CASSPTGTLNSPLHF. The CDR3 coding sequence is TGTGCCAGCAGCCCTACCGGGACATTGAATTCACCCCTCCACTTT.